Listed below are T cell receptor beta chains from one sample, sequenced in a study of response to subunit inactivated influenza vaccine. TCRdb reprocessed the RT-PCR reads with MiXCR, giving one entry per CDR3 protein. The profile covers 650,000 to 800,000 distinct CDR3 sequences, with approximately 15% appearing a single time and around 6.5% taken by the ten largest. The sample in question was PBMCs from blood, obtained 14 to 15 days before vaccination. The receptors come from a man aged 50-60 years who received an inactivated influenza vaccine. The CDR3 runs from the conserved cysteine through the conserved F or W. D genes are given only for firm matches. Size values are once, few and many counts, or a class for expanded clones, and some rows have none.

TRBV20-1	few	TRBJ2-1	TRBD2	TGCAGTGCTATTGCGGGGGGGCACATCTCCTACAATGAGCAGTTCTTC	CSAIAGGHISYNEQFF
TRBV7-9	many	TRBJ2-7	.	TGTGCCAGCAGCTTAGGTGTGGGGGCCATCTACGAGCAGTACTTC	CASSLGVGAIYEQYF
TRBV2	many	TRBJ2-7	TRBD1	TGTGCCAGCAGTGGGACAGGGGGCTCCTACGAGCAGTACTTC	CASSGTGGSYEQYF
TRBV6-1	.	TRBJ2-2	TRBD2	TGTGCCAGCAAGAACCTAGCGGGAGGATCCACCGGGGAGCTGTTTTTT	CASKNLAGGSTGELFF
TRBV3-1	few	TRBJ2-1	.	TGTGCCAGCAGCCAAGATACGGAGGCGCCTTACAATGAGCAGTTCTTC	CASSQDTEAPYNEQFF
TRBV5-1	few	TRBJ1-1	TRBD1	TGCGCCAGCAGCTTATGGGACAGGAACACTGAAGCTTTCTTT	CASSLWDRNTEAFF
TRBV12-3/TRBV12-4	few	TRBJ1-6	.	TGTGCCAGCAGTTCGGGACCGGGAAGGCCCCTCCACTTT	CASSSGPGRPLHF
TRBV19	.	TRBJ2-7	.	TGTGCCAGTACCCGCTTGTACTCTGAGGACAGATCCTACGAGCAGTACTTC	CASTRLYSEDRSYEQYF
TRBV2	many	TRBJ2-2	.	TGTGCCAGCAGAGGTCAGAACACCGGGGAGCTGTTTTTT	CASRGQNTGELFF
TRBV21-1	.	TRBJ1-5	.	TGTGCCAGCAGCAAAGAGGACAGGGTTCACAATCAGCCCCAGCATTTT	CASSKEDRVHNQPQHF
TRBV10-3	.	TRBJ2-7	.	TGTGCCATCAGTGCTGAGGACGCGAGCTCCTACGAGCAGTACTTC	CAISAEDASSYEQYF
TRBV6-1	.	TRBJ2-1	.	TGTGCCAGCGCCACGGGCCCCCGATCCTACAATGAGCAGTTCTTC	CASATGPRSYNEQFF
TRBV4-3	.	TRBJ2-1	.	TGCGCCAGCAGCCAAGGTAGCGGCAGTGAGCAGTTCTTC	CASSQGSGSEQFF
TRBV11-2	once	TRBJ2-4	TRBD1	TGTGCCAGCAGCCCGGTCGACAGGGGGCGGACCAAAAACATTCAGTACTTC	CASSPVDRGRTKNIQYF
TRBV12-3/TRBV12-4	.	TRBJ2-7	TRBD2	TGTGCCAGCAGTCTCGGACTAGCGGGGTTCTACGAGCAGTACTTC	CASSLGLAGFYEQYF
TRBV4-2	.	TRBJ2-7	.	TGTGCCAGCAGGCTCCAACCCTGGGGAAACGGGTATGACGAGCAGTACTTC	CASRLQPWGNGYDEQYF
TRBV20-1	few	TRBJ2-1	TRBD2	TGCAGTGCTATAGTAGCGGGACGCTCCTACAATGAGCAGTTCTTC	CSAIVAGRSYNEQFF
TRBV6-5	few	TRBJ2-5	.	TGTGCCAGCAGTTACTCGTTGGGCGGAGGCCAAGAGACCCAGTACTTC	CASSYSLGGGQETQYF
TRBV30	few	TRBJ2-5	.	TGTGCCTGGAGTGCAGGGCGAATGGAGACCCAGTACTTC	CAWSAGRMETQYF
TRBV4-3	few	TRBJ2-7	TRBD2	TGCGCCAGCAGCCAAGATGGACTAGCGGGCCGTCTCACCTACGAGCAGTACTTC	CASSQDGLAGRLTYEQYF
TRBV12-3/TRBV12-4	many	TRBJ1-3	.	TGTGCCAGCAGCCCTGCCCCGGGTGGTAGCACCATATATTTT	CASSPAPGGSTIYF
TRBV10-3	.	TRBJ2-7	.	TGTGCCATCAGTGAGTCCCGGGCCGAGCAGTACTTC	CAISESRAEQYF
TRBV5-1	few	TRBJ1-2	TRBD1	TGCGCCAGCAGCTCCATCCCAGGGGGCACTGGCTACACCTTC	CASSSIPGGTGYTF
TRBV15	few	TRBJ2-5	.	TGTGCCACCAGCAGAGCGTCGGTTGCGGCCCAGTACTTC	CATSRASVAAQYF
TRBV7-9	few	TRBJ2-1	TRBD2	TGTGCCAGCAGCTTAGCGGCGTTCGAGGGACTAGTGCAGTTCTTC	CASSLAAFEGLVQFF
TRBV20-1	few	TRBJ2-1	TRBD2	TGCAGTGCTAGAGATCTTGGGGGAGGGTACAATGAGCAGTTCTTC	CSARDLGGGYNEQFF
TRBV7-8	few	TRBJ1-5	TRBD1	TGTGCCAGCAGCCGGGGGTTTGGGGGACAGTCGATTAGCAATCAGCCCCAGCATTTT	CASSRGFGGQSISNQPQHF
TRBV4-1	few	TRBJ2-3	TRBD2	TGCGCCAGCAGCCAAGAAGCGGGGGGCACAGATACGCAGTATTTT	CASSQEAGGTDTQYF
TRBV7-7	many	TRBJ2-2	.	TGTGCCAGCAGCTTACCTCCAGTTAGGCCAATGAACACCGGGGAGCTGTTTTTT	CASSLPPVRPMNTGELFF
TRBV6-2/TRBV6-3	.	TRBJ2-6	.	TGTGCCAGCTATATTCGCTTGAGCTCTGGGGCCAACGTCCTGACTTTC	CASYIRLSSGANVLTF
TRBV9	few	TRBJ1-1	.	TGTGCCAGCAGCGCCCGGGACTTAGGCACGACTGAAGCTTTCTTT	CASSARDLGTTEAFF
TRBV28	few	TRBJ2-1	.	TGTGCATCATTAGCTCCCTCCTACAATGAGCAGTTCTTC	CASLAPSYNEQFF
TRBV11-3	.	TRBJ2-3	TRBD1	TGTGCCAGCAGCTTCTATCTCCCAGGGGGTGCGGGCACAGATACGCAGTATTTT	CASSFYLPGGAGTDTQYF
TRBV7-9	.	TRBJ1-5	.	TGTGCCAGCAGCCCATCGGACAGTCGCAATCAGCCCCAGCATTTT	CASSPSDSRNQPQHF
TRBV20-1	few	TRBJ1-6	.	TGCAGTGCTAGAGGGGGGGGTTCACCCCTCCACTTT	CSARGGGSPLHF
TRBV2	.	TRBJ2-7	TRBD1	TGTGCCAGCAGGTGGGACAGGGATACCTACGAGCAGTACTTC	CASRWDRDTYEQYF
TRBV20-1	.	TRBJ2-3	TRBD1	TGCAGTGCTAGAGGGGTAAGGGGGCGCACAGATACGCAGTATTTT	CSARGVRGRTDTQYF
TRBV7-2	.	TRBJ2-5	TRBD1	TGTGCCAGCAGCTTCACAGGGGACGGGACCCAGTACTTC	CASSFTGDGTQYF
TRBV20-1	few	TRBJ2-1	.	TGCAGTGCAACAACCTCCGGGAGCTACAATGAGCAGTTCTTC	CSATTSGSYNEQFF
TRBV29-1	.	TRBJ2-5	.	TGCAGCGGGTGGGACTTTAAAGAGACCCAGTACTTC	CSGWDFKETQYF
TRBV29-1	few	TRBJ2-5	TRBD1	TGCAGCGCAGCGACAGGGGACAATAGGGCCCAGTACTTC	CSAATGDNRAQYF
TRBV10-3	few	TRBJ1-4	.	TGTGCCATCAGCCGGGACACCAGAAATGAAAAACTGTTTTTT	CAISRDTRNEKLFF
TRBV5-1	.	TRBJ2-1	TRBD2	TGCGCCAGCAGCTCCGGGGGGGCGGAGCAGTTCTTC	CASSSGGAEQFF
TRBV4-3	many	TRBJ2-1	.	TGCGCCAGCAGCCAAGATTGGAGCAATGAGCAGTTCTTC	CASSQDWSNEQFF
TRBV7-3	few	TRBJ2-2	TRBD2	TGTGCCAGCACGGCGGGGGTCAACACCGGGGAGCTGTTTTTT	CASTAGVNTGELFF
TRBV12-3/TRBV12-4	.	TRBJ2-2	.	TGTGCCAGCAACGCCGAGGGGGTTGGAGGCACCGGGGAGCTGTTTTTT	CASNAEGVGGTGELFF
TRBV7-9	many	TRBJ2-1	TRBD2	TGTGCCAGCAGGAGGCATAGCGGGAGTTTTAATGAGCAGTTCTTC	CASRRHSGSFNEQFF
TRBV7-2	.	TRBJ2-1	TRBD1	TGTGCCAGCAGCTTAGCGAACAGGGGGCTGGGTGAGCAGTTCTTC	CASSLANRGLGEQFF
TRBV29-1	few	TRBJ2-5	.	TGCAGCGTTGAACGGCAGCTTAAAGAGACCCAGTACTTC	CSVERQLKETQYF
TRBV16	.	TRBJ2-7	.	TGTGCCAGCAGCCAACTGGTGACGAGCGACGAGCAGTACTTC	CASSQLVTSDEQYF
TRBV12-3/TRBV12-4	few	TRBJ2-2	.	TGTGCCAGCAACGTAGCTTTTCCCGGGGAGCTGTTTTTT	CASNVAFPGELFF
TRBV7-2	many	TRBJ2-7	.	TGTGCCAGCAGCTTATTAAACTACGAGCAGTACTTC	CASSLLNYEQYF
TRBV7-1	.	TRBJ2-3	.	TGTGCCAGCTTGGGGGACACAGATACGCAGTATTTT	CASLGDTDTQYF
TRBV20-1	few	TRBJ2-7	.	TGCAGTGCTAGAGATAATCCCTACGAGCAGTACTTC	CSARDNPYEQYF
TRBV4-1	many	TRBJ2-2	TRBD2	TGCGCCAGCAGCCAGGGACTAGCGGTCCACGCGAACACCGGGGAGCTGTTTTTT	CASSQGLAVHANTGELFF
TRBV28	once	TRBJ1-3	.	TGTGCCAGCAGCCTCGGCCGGACCATATATTTT	CASSLGRTIYF
TRBV20-1	few	TRBJ2-5	.	TGCAGTGCTGGGACCCCCGGGACACCAAAAGAGACCCAGTACTTC	CSAGTPGTPKETQYF
TRBV4-3	many	TRBJ2-1	TRBD2	TGCGCCAGCAGCCAAGAGGGGGGAGCGGGACGATCCTACAATGAGCAGTTCTTC	CASSQEGGAGRSYNEQFF
TRBV5-1	few	TRBJ2-7	.	TGCGCCAGCAGCTCAGAGACACCTTTTACGGGGGAGCAGTACTTC	CASSSETPFTGEQYF
TRBV14	few	TRBJ2-3	TRBD2	TGTGCCAGCAGCCAAGGGGGGACTAGCGGCACAGATACGCAGTATTTT	CASSQGGTSGTDTQYF